The rows below give T cell receptor beta chains drawn from one sample of a study of cytomegalovirus exposure and HLA in healthy donors. The method was immunoSEQ multiplex PCR; TCRdb's version includes in-frame clones alone and lacks a portion of them. The table lists over 200,000 clones, just over 75% of them singletons. Sequencing input: PBMCs. These receptors all come from a woman aged 55-75 years in good health and CMV-seropositive. Each CDR3 is given with its conserved first and last residue. Fields, in order: V gene, D gene, clone size, J gene, CDR3 DNA, CDR3 protein. D genes are given only for firm matches. Clone size is shown for a subset of rows, as once, few, many or a class of expanded clone.

TRBV5-4	-	-	TRBJ1-1	TGTGCCAGCAGCTTGGGCAGGGACACTGAAGCTTTCTTT	CASSLGRDTEAFF
TRBV19	TRBD1	-	TRBJ1-2	TGTGCCAGTAGTTCTGGACAGGGACTGGGCTATGGCTACACCTTC	CASSSGQGLGYGYTF
TRBV4-3	-	-	TRBJ1-6	TGCGCCAGCAGCCAAGATTCCCGGGGTTATAATTCACCCCTCCACTTT	CASSQDSRGYNSPLHF
TRBV5-8	-	-	TRBJ2-5	TGTGCCAGCAGCTTACATCTAGTGGAGACCCAGTACTTC	CASSLHLVETQYF
TRBV7-9	TRBD1	-	TRBJ1-1	TGTGCCAGCAGCTTAAAGCACAGGGGAGAGACTGAAGCTTTCTTT	CASSLKHRGETEAFF
TRBV2	-	-	TRBJ2-2	TGTGCCAGCAGTCCCCAGAACACCGGGGAGCTGTTTTTT	CASSPQNTGELFF
TRBV7-8	TRBD1	-	TRBJ2-1	TGTGCCAGCAGCTTAGGGACAGGGGAGCAGTTCTTC	CASSLGTGEQFF
TRBV2	TRBD1	-	TRBJ1-2	TGTGCCAGCAGTCCGGGACAGTTGTATGGCTACACCTTC	CASSPGQLYGYTF
TRBV6-5	-	-	TRBJ2-1	TGTGCCAGCAGTTCCCCTAGGGAGCAGTTCTTC	CASSSPREQFF
TRBV27	-	-	TRBJ1-3	TGTGCCAGCAGGTACAGGGTTATCTCTGGAAACACCATATATTTT	CASRYRVISGNTIYF
TRBV5-4	TRBD1	-	TRBJ2-3	TGTGCCAGCAGCTTAATTGAGGGGGGACAGGGGCAGTATTTT	CASSLIEGGQGQYF
TRBV9	-	-	TRBJ1-2	TGTGCCAGCAGCGTAGGTGAGGGAGAGGGCTATGGCTACACCTTC	CASSVGEGEGYGYTF
TRBV5-1	TRBD1	-	TRBJ1-2	TGCGCCAGCAGCGTACCCCGGGGACAGGACAACTATGGCTACACCTTC	CASSVPRGQDNYGYTF
TRBV10-3	-	-	TRBJ2-1	TGTGCCATCAGTGAGGCGCTAGGTCCTGGAAATGAGCAGTTCTTC	CAISEALGPGNEQFF
TRBV10-1	TRBD2	-	TRBJ2-5	TGCGCCAGCAGCCACTCTAGCGGCGGCAAGACCCAGTACTTC	CASSHSSGGKTQYF
TRBV27	-	medium-sized	TRBJ2-1	TGTGCCAAAGCGGCCGGGACACAGAACAATGAGCAGTTCTTC	CAKAAGTQNNEQFF
TRBV2	TRBD2	-	TRBJ2-5	TGTGCCAGCAGTTTTACTAGCGGGAGGGGTGAAGAGACCCAGTACTTC	CASSFTSGRGEETQYF
TRBV9	-	few	TRBJ2-5	TGTGCCAGCAGCGCCCTCGGAGGGCCGGAGACCCAGTACTTC	CASSALGGPETQYF
TRBV4-1	-	-	TRBJ2-3	TGCGCCAGCAGCCTACCGAGAGATACGCAGTATTTT	CASSLPRDTQYF
TRBV5-4	-	-	TRBJ1-1	TGTGCCAGCAGCTTAATGGGGGCGGGGAACACTGAAGCTTTCTTT	CASSLMGAGNTEAFF
TRBV19	TRBD2	-	TRBJ2-1	TGTGCCACTAACCGGGGGACTAGCGGGGGGTTGCCCTACAATGAGCAGTTCTTC	CATNRGTSGGLPYNEQFF
TRBV5-1	-	-	TRBJ1-1	TGCGCCAGCAGCGACCTCGGAAGGGGGGGAACTGAAGCTTTCTTT	CASSDLGRGGTEAFF
TRBV29-1	TRBD1	-	TRBJ1-4	TGCAGCGTTGATGAAGGACAGGGGTTGGGTGAAAAACTGTTTTTT	CSVDEGQGLGEKLFF
TRBV11-2	TRBD1	-	TRBJ1-5	TGTGCCAGCAGCTTCGGACAGGGCAATCAGCCCCAGCATTTT	CASSFGQGNQPQHF
TRBV9	-	-	TRBJ1-2	TGTGCCAGCAGCCGAACGCTCGGGGATGGCTACACCTTC	CASSRTLGDGYTF
TRBV11-2	TRBD1	-	TRBJ2-7	TGTGCCAGCAGCCCCGGGACAGCTCCCTCCTACGAGCAGTACTTC	CASSPGTAPSYEQYF
TRBV6-1	-	once	TRBJ1-2	TGTGCCAGCAGTGAACGAGTGATTAACTATGGCTACACCTTC	CASSERVINYGYTF
TRBV9	TRBD1	-	TRBJ2-2	TGTGCCAGCAGCGCTGGACAGGGGTTAGTCGGCGGGGAGCTGTTTTTT	CASSAGQGLVGGELFF
TRBV9	-	few	TRBJ1-3	TGTGCCAGCAGCGTAGATAGGGGGACTGGAAACACCATATATTTT	CASSVDRGTGNTIYF
TRBV10-3	-	-	TRBJ2-7	TGTGCCACCACGGGACTGGCCTACGAGCAGTACTTC	CATTGLAYEQYF
TRBV27	TRBD1	once	TRBJ1-5	TGTGCCAGCAGCAAAGACAGGGCCTACAATCAGCCCCAGCATTTT	CASSKDRAYNQPQHF
TRBV2	-	-	TRBJ1-5	TGTGCCAGCAGTCGACAGGGCAATCAGCCCCAGCATTTT	CASSRQGNQPQHF
TRBV7-6	-	-	TRBJ1-3	TGTGCCAGCAGCTTAGCGGGGCCCGGGTTCGGAAACACCATATATTTT	CASSLAGPGFGNTIYF
TRBV7-9	-	-	TRBJ1-4	TGTGCCAGCAGCTTAGGGCGTACCGGGGGTGAAAAACTGTTTTTT	CASSLGRTGGEKLFF
TRBV7-5	-	few	TRBJ1-5	TGTGTCAGAAGCTCCCCCACCGAGGTACCGAGCAATCAGCCCCAGCATTTT	CVRSSPTEVPSNQPQHF
TRBV30	TRBD1	-	TRBJ2-7	TGTGCCTGGAGCGTAGGGACAGTCGAGGAGTACTTC	CAWSVGTVEEYF
TRBV5-1	TRBD2	-	TRBJ2-7	TGCGCCAGCAGCTTGGGTAGCGGGGGGGCCTACCCCTACGAGCAGTACTTC	CASSLGSGGAYPYEQYF
TRBV6-1	TRBD1	-	TRBJ1-5	TGTGCCAGCAGCGGACAGGGTGAACAGCCCCAGCATTTT	CASSGQGEQPQHF
TRBV27	TRBD2	-	TRBJ2-1	TGTGCCAGCACCCTCAGCGGGGGGGCCTACAATGAGCAGTTCTTC	CASTLSGGAYNEQFF
TRBV5-1	TRBD1	-	TRBJ1-4	TGCGCCAGCAGAGGGGGCGATGAAAAACTGTTTTTT	CASRGGDEKLFF
TRBV21-1	-	-	TRBJ2-7	TGTGCCAGCAGCAAAGCCAGGGGCTACGAGCAGTACTTC	CASSKARGYEQYF
TRBV10-3	-	-	TRBJ1-5	TGTGCCATCAGTGAACGTCCCGCGAATCAGCCCCAGCATTTT	CAISERPANQPQHF
TRBV2	TRBD2	-	TRBJ2-3	TGTGCCAGCCTCCCCCTAGCGGGGGGCACAGATACGCAGTATTTT	CASLPLAGGTDTQYF
TRBV18	TRBD1	-	TRBJ1-6	TGTGCCAGCTCACCCGAAGGACAGGGTTCACCCCTCCACTTT	CASSPEGQGSPLHF
TRBV6-5	-	-	TRBJ2-7	TGTGCCAGCAGCCAATCGGGAATAGCAGTCTACGAGCAGTACTTC	CASSQSGIAVYEQYF
TRBV5-1	TRBD1	-	TRBJ1-2	TGCGCCAGCAGCGCGGGACAGGGTGACTATGGCTACACCTTC	CASSAGQGDYGYTF
TRBV7-8	-	-	TRBJ1-2	TGTGCCAGCAGCCCCTTTACCGGGTCCAAATTCGGCTACACCTTC	CASSPFTGSKFGYTF